One and the same sample provided the 14 T cell receptor beta chains below, sequenced in a study of T cell changes during pregnancy in multiple sclerosis. Using immunoSEQ multiplex PCR, the repertoire was profiled, and TCRdb retains in-frame clones only, with some absent. This sample carries 90,000 to 120,000 clones, over 85% of them seen once, and the ten largest clones take approximately 1.2%. Sequencing used peripheral blood, obtained in the second trimester of pregnancy. These TCRs come from a female donor with multiple sclerosis, enrolled in a pregnancy study.

This clone was picked up one time. The same CDR3 arises from other DNA sequences in this sample as well. This chain connects TRBV27 to TRBJ2-1; D may be TRBD2 (6 bases). The V gene's germline CDR1 is MNHEY and CDR2 SMNVEV (reference sequence). The CDR3 runs to 15 residues. V was cut by 3 bases and J by 0 bases, with 9 bases left in between. The CDR3 here is CASSFGGASYNEQFF. CDR3 nucleotide sequence: TGTGCCAGCAGTTTTGGCGGGGCCTCCTACAATGAGCAGTTCTTC.

V and J are TRBV15 and TRBJ1-5, with 7 bases lining up with TRBD1. The germline V gene encodes CDR1 LNHNV and CDR2 YYDKDF (reference sequence). This CDR3 is 16 amino acids long. The V gene end was trimmed by 3 bases and the J gene end by 3 bases; junction bases not matched to a gene: 8. The CDR3 DNA reads TGTGCCACCAGCAGTGATGCCGGGACAGTCAATCAGCCCCAGCATTTT. As protein: CATSSDAGTVNQPQHF.

The V call is TRBV7-2, the J call TRBJ2-7, with D perhaps matching TRBD2 (5 bases). The CDR3 sequence is 17 residues long. CDR1 SGHTA and CDR2 FQGNSA come from the germline V gene. Trimming took 0 bases from V and 3 from J, leaving 18 bases between them. For the CDR3, the DNA is TGTGCCAGCAGCTTAGCCAGCCCCGTACTAGGGAGCTACGAGCAGTACTTC. Protein: CASSLASPVLGSYEQYF.

In its sample, this clone was seen a few times. The rearrangement links TRBV5-5 to TRBJ1-2; perhaps TRBD1 as D (6 bases). Trimming stripped 7 bases from V and 8 bases from J, with 27 bases between. In germline, CDR1 is SGHKS, CDR2 YYEKEE (reference sequence). CDR3 length: 16 amino acids. The CDR3 sequence: CASRLDSGINHGGYTF. In DNA, the CDR3 is TGTGCCAGCCGGTTGGACAGCGGGATTAACCATGGGGGCTACACCTTC.

The V and J genes are TRBV4-1 and TRBJ1-1; TRBD1 might be the D (6 bases). This CDR3 spans 15 amino acids. Germline values: CDR1 MGHRA, CDR2 YSYEKL. V was clipped by 1 base and J by 1 base, with 10 bases between them. The DNA of the CDR3 is TGCGCCAGCAGCCAAGCCAAACAGGGGAACACTGAAGCTTTCTTT. It translates to CASSQAKQGNTEAFF.

The rearrangement uses TRBV5-1 and TRBJ2-3; TRBD2 matches at 12 bases. The CDR3 is 15 amino acids. The trim removed 4 bases at V and 3 bases at J, leaving 3 bases unmatched. Germline values: CDR1 SGHRS, CDR2 YFSETQ. CDR3 sequence (DNA): TGCGCCAGCAGCCGACTAGCGGGAGATACAGATACGCAGTATTTT. Its protein is CASSRLAGDTDTQYF.

CDR3 residues: CASSRIGEHEQYF. The DNA for the CDR3 is TGTGCCAGCAGTCGAATAGGGGAACACGAGCAGTACTTC. The chain is built from TRBV11-2 and TRBJ2-7, with D possibly being TRBD1 (5 bases). The CDR3 consists of 13 residues. V lost 6 bases and J 5 bases, leaving 14 bases between the germline ends. Germline CDR1 and CDR2: SGHAT and FQNNGV.

The chain employs TRBV4-1 and TRBJ2-5; TRBD1 might be the D (6 bases). Trimming removed 0 bases from V and 5 bases from J, with 19 bases in between. Germline V gene sequence: CDR1 MGHRA, CDR2 YSYEKL. The length of the CDR3 is 17 residues. This chain's CDR3 is CASSQDGTGHLGETQYF. DNA of the CDR3: TGCGCCAGCAGCCAAGATGGAACAGGGCATCTCGGGGAGACCCAGTACTTC.

This sequence joins TRBV28 and TRBJ2-7; unclear D gene. This CDR3 has 14 residues. Germline lookup yields CDR1 MDHEN and CDR2 SYDVKM. V shed 7 bases and J shed 2 bases, with 15 bases lying between them. CDR3 coding DNA: TGTGCCAGCACCGGCTGGAGATGGGCCTACGAGCAGTACTTC. Protein sequence: CASTGWRWAYEQYF.

The chain is built from TRBV5-1 and TRBJ2-7, with TRBD1 matching over 7 bases. V lost 3 bases to trimming and J lost 6 bases; unmatched junction nucleotides: 12. Germline V gene data show CDR1 as SGHRS and CDR2 as YFSETQ. The CDR3 is 15 amino acids. CDR3 sequence reads: CASSSDREIKGEQYF. The CDR3 DNA follows: TGCGCCAGCAGCTCCGACAGGGAAATCAAGGGCGAGCAGTACTTC.

This rearrangement joins TRBV2 to TRBJ1-1; possibly TRBD1 for D (5 bases). The CDR3 totals 13 residues. V was cut by 6 bases and J by 1 base, with 9 bases left in between. Germline CDR1 and CDR2: SNHLY and FYNNEI. CDR3 nucleotides: TGTGCCAGCAGGTTGGGGGGGAACACTGAAGCTTTCTTT. It translates to CASRLGGNTEAFF.

This sequence joins TRBV15 and TRBJ2-3, with 9 bases that match TRBD2. Per the germline V gene, CDR1 is LNHNV and CDR2 is YYDKDF (reference sequence). The CDR3 totals 17 residues. V lost 0 bases, J lost 6 bases, and 10 bases stayed unmatched. The CDR3 reads CATSRDLGGGAYDTQYF. Here the CDR3 DNA reads TGTGCCACCAGCAGAGATCTGGGCGGGGGGGCATACGATACGCAGTATTTT.

The chain carries TRBV27 and TRBJ2-1; TRBD1 agrees at 8 bases. CDR1 and CDR2 (germline): MNHEY, SMNVEV (reference sequence). V was clipped by 9 bases and J by 7 bases; unmatched bases: 11. The CDR3 length is 14 residues. Written as DNA, the CDR3 is TGTGCCAGTTTGTCCCGGGACAGGCCGAATGAGCAGTTCTTC. This translates into CASLSRDRPNEQFF.

The chain carries TRBV7-8 and TRBJ1-2; 8 bases fit TRBD1. Germline lookup yields CDR1 SGHVS and CDR2 FQNEAQ. V shed 5 bases, J shed 4 bases, and the junction held 9 bases outside the gene matches. This CDR3 has 15 residues. For the CDR3, the DNA is TGTGCCAGCAGCCATGCCTCTACAGGGGGCTATGGCTACACCTTC. Translation: CASSHASTGGYGYTF.